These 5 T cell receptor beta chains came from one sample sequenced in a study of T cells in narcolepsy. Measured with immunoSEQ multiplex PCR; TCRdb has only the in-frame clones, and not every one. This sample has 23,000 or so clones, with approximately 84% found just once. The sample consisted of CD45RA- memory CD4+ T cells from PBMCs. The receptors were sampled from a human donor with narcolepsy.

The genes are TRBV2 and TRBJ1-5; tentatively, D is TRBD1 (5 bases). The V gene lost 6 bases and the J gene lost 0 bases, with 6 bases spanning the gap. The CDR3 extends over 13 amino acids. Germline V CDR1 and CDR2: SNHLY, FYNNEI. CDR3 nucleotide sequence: TGTGCCAGCAGCGGGGGTAGCAATCAGCCCCAGCATTTT. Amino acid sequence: CASSGGSNQPQHF.

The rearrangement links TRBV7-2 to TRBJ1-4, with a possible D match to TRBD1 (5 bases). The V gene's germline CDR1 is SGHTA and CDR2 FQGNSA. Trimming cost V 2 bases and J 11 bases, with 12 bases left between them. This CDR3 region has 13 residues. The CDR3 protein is CTSSLTGGLKLFF. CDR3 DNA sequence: TGTACCAGCAGCTTAACAGGAGGGCTCAAACTGTTTTTT.

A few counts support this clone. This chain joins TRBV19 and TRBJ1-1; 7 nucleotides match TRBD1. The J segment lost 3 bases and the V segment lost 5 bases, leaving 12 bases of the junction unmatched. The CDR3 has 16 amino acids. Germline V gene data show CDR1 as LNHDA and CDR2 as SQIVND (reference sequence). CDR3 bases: TGTGCCAGTAGTCCTCGGACAGGTAGGTGGGACACTGAAGCTTTCTTT. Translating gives CASSPRTGRWDTEAFF.

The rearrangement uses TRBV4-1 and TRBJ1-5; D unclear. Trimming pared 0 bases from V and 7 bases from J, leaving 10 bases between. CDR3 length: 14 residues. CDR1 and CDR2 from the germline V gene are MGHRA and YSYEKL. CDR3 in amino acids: CASSQDHGVQPQHF. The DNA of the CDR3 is TGCGCCAGCAGCCAAGATCATGGAGTCCAGCCCCAGCATTTT.

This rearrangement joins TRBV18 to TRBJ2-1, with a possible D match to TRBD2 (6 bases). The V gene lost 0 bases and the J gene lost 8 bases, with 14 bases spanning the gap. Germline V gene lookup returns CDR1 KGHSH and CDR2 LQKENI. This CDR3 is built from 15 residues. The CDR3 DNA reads TGTGCCAGCTCACCACCCGAGACTAGAGTCCATGAGCAGTTCTTC. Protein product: CASSPPETRVHEQFF.